The 32 T cell receptor beta chains presented below share a single source sample, sequenced in a study of memory CD4+ T cells and cytomegalovirus serostatus. The table came from immunoSEQ multiplex PCR; TCRdb's copy has only in-frame clones and leaves some out. The sample has approximately 74,000 clones; roughly 76% are singletons. Single viable CD3+CD4+CD8-CD45RO+ cells were sorted as the memory CD4+ T cells. The sample comprised memory CD4+ T cells from blood. These receptors were obtained from an adult in good health and CMV-seropositive.

V is TRBV4-1 and J is TRBJ1-2; D may be TRBD1 (5 bases). V lost 2 bases and J lost 7, with 14 bases in between. Per germline, CDR1 MGHRA and CDR2 YSYEKL. The CDR3 has 14 residues. The CDR3, as DNA: TGCGCCAGCAGCCAACCTGGGGCCGGGCCTGGCTACACCTTC. This translates into CASSQPGAGPGYTF.

The chain has TRBV7-2 and TRBJ2-3; weak D call: TRBD2 (5 bases). The V gene lost 1 base and the J gene lost 0 bases, with 11 bases spanning the gap. The germline V gene encodes CDR1 SGHTA and CDR2 FQGNSA. The CDR3 is 16 amino acids. The CDR3 sequence: CASSLGASRSTDTQYF. The CDR3 coding sequence is TGTGCCAGCAGCTTAGGGGCTAGCAGAAGCACAGATACGCAGTATTTT.

V is TRBV19 and J is TRBJ2-2; 11 positions match TRBD1. Germline assignment: CDR1 LNHDA and CDR2 SQIVND (reference sequence). The CDR3 covers 19 residues. Trimming cost V 6 bases and J 10 bases; bases outside gene matches: 22. For the CDR3, the DNA is TGTGCCAGTAGCATAATCGTGGGACAGGGGGTGGGTATTGGGCCGGAGCTGTTTTTT. Translated, it gives CASSIIVGQGVGIGPELFF.

This chain uses TRBV6-1 with TRBJ1-5; D may be TRBD1 (5 bases). Germline loops: CDR1 MNHNS, CDR2 SASEGT. V was trimmed by 3 bases and J by 3 bases, leaving 12 bases between them. This CDR3 comprises 15 residues. The CDR3 sequence: CASSDGGSINQPQHF. CDR3 in DNA: TGTGCCAGCAGTGATGGGGGATCCATCAATCAGCCCCAGCATTTT.

The V gene is TRBV7-8, the J gene TRBJ2-2; a possible D gene is TRBD2 (5 bases). Germline CDR1 is SGHVS and CDR2 is FQNEAQ. CDR3 size: 15 residues. The V end was cut by 2 bases, the J end by 1 base, with 8 bases between. Here the CDR3 DNA reads TGTGCCAGCAGCTTACCTGCGGGGAACACCGGGGAGCTGTTTTTT. Its protein product is CASSLPAGNTGELFF.

The J gene is TRBJ1-5, the V gene TRBV19; D is unclear. This CDR3 comprises 12 residues. Germline CDR1 and CDR2: LNHDA and SQIVND (reference sequence). V dropped 10 bases and J dropped 1 base, with 8 bases sitting between them. CDR3 bases: TGTGCCACATCGGCGAGCAATCAGCCCCAGCATTTT. It encodes CATSASNQPQHF.

The rearrangement joins TRBV19 to TRBJ1-4; D unclear. The V and J ends lost 5 bases and 8 bases respectively, with 12 bases between them. The CDR3 length is 13 residues. Germline loops: CDR1 LNHDA, CDR2 SQIVND (reference sequence). The CDR3 region is CASSAGTEEKLFF. CDR3 DNA: TGTGCCAGTAGTGCGGGAACGGAGGAAAAACTGTTTTTT.

J is TRBJ2-5 and V is TRBV7-2, with TRBD2 matching 9 bases. The V gene's germline CDR1 is SGHTA and CDR2 FQGNSA. The CDR3 length is 15 residues. The J segment lost 5 bases and the V segment lost 3 bases, leaving 7 bases of the junction unmatched. The CDR3 here is CASSFPSGVGETQYF. In nucleotides, the CDR3 is TGTGCCAGCAGCTTTCCTAGCGGGGTAGGGGAGACCCAGTACTTC. The full variable domain, its missing parts supplied by reference TRBV7-2 and TRBJ2-5, is GAGVSQSPSNKVTEKGKDVELRCDPISGHTALYWYRQSLGQGLEFLIYFQGNSAPDKSGLPSDRFSAERTGGSVSTLTIQRTQQEDSAVYLCASSFPSGVGETQYFGPGTRLLVL.

This clone has more than one count but fewer than ten. V usage is TRBV5-4 and J usage is TRBJ2-3; D possibly matches TRBD1 or TRBD2 (5 bases each). V was cut by 3 bases and J by 6 bases, with 17 bases left in between. This CDR3 is built from 15 residues. CDR1 and CDR2 from the germline V gene are SGHNT and YYREEE (reference sequence). DNA of the CDR3: TGTGCCAGCAGCTGGGGGTCGGGAAGGAGGGATACGCAGTATTTT. It encodes CASSWGSGRRDTQYF.

This clone was seen a single time. The gene calls are TRBV2 and TRBJ2-3, with a weak D call TRBD2 (5 bases). Per the germline V gene, CDR1 is SNHLY and CDR2 is FYNNEI. The germline V and J ends were trimmed by 1 base and 3 bases, with 5 bases remaining between them. This CDR3 contains 13 residues. The CDR3 sequence: CASSEGGTDTQYF. The DNA for the CDR3 is TGTGCCAGCAGTGAAGGAGGGACAGATACGCAGTATTTT.

The V gene is TRBV27, the J gene TRBJ2-5; D perhaps matches TRBD2 (6 bases). The CDR3 is 14 residues long. V was pared by 3 bases and J by 4 bases, with 12 bases between. Per the germline V gene, CDR1 is MNHEY and CDR2 is SMNVEV (reference sequence). The CDR3 nucleotides read TGTGCCAGCAGTTTGGCGGGGTTTGGAGAGACCCAGTACTTC. Encoded protein: CASSLAGFGETQYF.

This clone was observed a few times. The V and J genes are TRBV9 and TRBJ2-3; 12 bases are shared with TRBD2. Looked up from germline, CDR1 is SGDLS and CDR2 is YYNGEE. The J segment lost 5 bases and the V segment lost 0 bases, leaving 7 bases of the junction unmatched. The CDR3 spans 17 residues. In nucleotides, the CDR3 is TGTGCCAGCAGCGTAGGGGCACTAGCGGGAGGCGAAGATACGCAGTATTTT. Translated, it gives CASSVGALAGGEDTQYF.

The chain carries TRBV5-4 and TRBJ2-1, with TRBD2 matching over 8 bases. This CDR3 comprises 18 residues. The germline gives CDR1 SGHNT, CDR2 YYREEE (reference sequence). V lost 4 bases to trimming and J lost 4 bases; unmatched junction nucleotides: 16. In nucleotides, the CDR3 is TGTGCCAGCAGCCTGCGGGTAGCGGGATATCTTAGTTACAATGAGCAGTTCTTC. Translated: CASSLRVAGYLSYNEQFF.

The chain joins TRBV28 to TRBJ1-5, with a weak D call TRBD1 (5 bases). CDR3 length: 19 residues. Germline CDR1 and CDR2: MDHEN and SYDVKM. V lost 5 bases and J lost 6, with 29 bases in between. For the CDR3, the DNA is TGTGCCAGCAGTAAGTCCCATATCCGTCGGGGCTTCAACCGTCAGCCCCAGCATTTT. This gives the protein CASSKSHIRRGFNRQPQHF.

The CDR3 nucleotides are TGTGCCAGCGCGTCATCAGGGGCAACAGGCTACACCTTC. Amino acids: CASASSGATGYTF. This chain links TRBV27 with TRBJ1-2, with D maybe TRBD1 (6 bases). CDR1 is MNHEY and CDR2 is SMNVEV in the germline V gene (reference sequence). CDR3 length: 13 amino acids. V lost 8 bases and J 8 bases, leaving 18 bases between the germline ends.

The chain recombines TRBV7-2 with TRBJ2-5; D is possibly TRBD1 or TRBD2 (5 bases each). This CDR3 spans 13 amino acids. Germline V CDR1 and CDR2: SGHTA, FQGNSA. V dropped 1 base and J dropped 4 bases, with 7 bases sitting between them. The CDR3 spells CASSLGGRETQYF. The CDR3 nucleotides are TGTGCCAGCAGCTTAGGGGGGAGAGAGACCCAGTACTTC.

The chain combines TRBV7-9 with TRBJ1-2; no clear D. This CDR3 spans 13 amino acids. Germline CDR1 is SEHNR and CDR2 is FQNEAQ (reference sequence). Trimming pared 2 bases from V and 4 bases from J, leaving 8 bases between. The CDR3 region has the DNA TGTGCCAGCAGCTTATCCGACCTCTATGGCTACACCTTC. Amino acid sequence: CASSLSDLYGYTF.

The V call is TRBV28, the J call TRBJ1-3; D perhaps matches TRBD1 (5 bases). CDR3 size: 10 residues. Germline V gene lookup returns CDR1 MDHEN and CDR2 SYDVKM. Trimming cost V 4 bases and J 10 bases, with 5 bases left between them. The CDR3 loop reads CASSSGTIYF. As DNA, the CDR3 is TGTGCCAGCAGTTCAGGGACCATATATTTT.

This rearrangement joins TRBV4-2 to TRBJ1-5; D possibly corresponds to TRBD1 (5 bases). The CDR3 contains 15 residues. V was pared by 0 bases and J by 2 bases, with 8 bases between. Germline CDR1 and CDR2: LGHNA and YNFKEQ. In DNA form, the CDR3 reads TGTGCCAGCAGCCAAGAACCGGGGGGCAATCAGCCCCAGCATTTT. Translation gives CASSQEPGGNQPQHF.

CDR3 DNA sequence: TGTGCCAGCAGCCGGGAGACCTTGGGTTCACCCCTCCACTTT. It is translated as CASSRETLGSPLHF. This sequence joins TRBV5-4 and TRBJ1-6; D gene ambiguous. V was cut by 4 bases and J by 9 bases, with 14 bases left in between. Germline V gene data show CDR1 as SGHNT and CDR2 as YYREEE (reference sequence). CDR3 length: 14 amino acids.

The V and J genes are TRBV11-3 and TRBJ2-2; TRBD1 or TRBD2 may be the D gene (5 bases each). The germline V and J ends were trimmed by 1 base and 2 bases, with 8 bases remaining between them. CDR3 size: 15 residues. From germline, CDR1 is SGHNT and CDR2 YENEEA. The CDR3 reads CASSLAGRNTGELFF. The CDR3 nucleotides read TGTGCCAGCAGCTTAGCGGGGCGCAACACCGGGGAGCTGTTTTTT. Combining the CDR3 with reference TRBV11-3 and TRBJ2-2 gives the whole variable domain EAGVVQSPRYKIIEKKQPVAFWCNPISGHNTLYWYLQNLGQGPELLIRYENEEAVDDSQLPKDRFSAERLKGVDSTLKIQPAELGDSAVYLCASSLAGRNTGELFFGEGSRLTVL.

V and J are TRBV5-4 and TRBJ1-1; maybe TRBD1 (6 bases). V was shortened by 3 bases and J by 3 bases, with 9 bases between the two germline ends. Germline CDR1 SGHNT, CDR2 YYREEE (reference sequence). CDR3 length: 13 amino acids. Here the CDR3 reads CASSWGADTEAFF. The CDR3 DNA follows: TGTGCCAGCAGCTGGGGGGCGGACACTGAAGCTTTCTTT.

The V call is TRBV9, the J call TRBJ2-2; tentative D call: TRBD1 (7 bases). CDR3 length equals 13 residues. Trimming removed 2 bases from V and 7 bases from J, with 9 bases in between. The germline V gene encodes CDR1 SGDLS and CDR2 YYNGEE. As DNA, the CDR3 is TGTGCCAGCAGCGTCAGGGGGGACGGGGAGCTGTTTTTT. It translates to CASSVRGDGELFF. Complete variable domain (other parts from reference TRBV9 and TRBJ2-2): DSGVTQTPKHLITATGQRVTLRCSPRSGDLSVYWYQQSLDQGLQFLIQYYNGEERAKGNILERFSAQQFPDLHSELNLSSLELGDSALYFCASSVRGDGELFFGEGSRLTVL.

This chain links TRBV2 with TRBJ1-2; D call uncertain. The germline gives CDR1 SNHLY, CDR2 FYNNEI. The ends were cut back, 5 bases at V and 8 bases at J, with 18 bases in the middle. The CDR3 loop spans 14 amino acids. This CDR3 reads CASSNPRQREGYTF. CDR3 in DNA: TGTGCCAGCAGTAATCCGCGGCAAAGAGAGGGCTACACCTTC.

V usage is TRBV5-4 and J usage is TRBJ2-3, with D perhaps matching TRBD2 (5 bases). The V end was cut by 0 bases, the J end by 3 bases, with 11 bases between. CDR1 and CDR2 from the germline V gene are SGHNT and YYREEE (reference sequence). This CDR3 has 15 residues. CDR3 in amino acids: CASSLDWVATDTQYF. For the CDR3, the DNA is TGTGCCAGCAGCTTGGATTGGGTAGCGACAGATACGCAGTATTTT.

This sequence joins TRBV27 and TRBJ2-4; D call uncertain. Germline loops: CDR1 MNHEY, CDR2 SMNVEV (reference sequence). V was cut by 5 bases and J by 8 bases, with 13 bases left in between. The length of the CDR3 is 13 residues. CDR3 loop: CASSRSIGDIQYF. The CDR3 DNA reads as TGTGCCAGCAGTCGTTCCATTGGGGACATTCAGTACTTC.

This clone was detected only a few times. This chain joins TRBV28 and TRBJ2-6, with D possibly matching TRBD2 (6 bases). Between the trimmed V and J ends, which lost 6 bases and 2 bases, there was a span of 14 bases. This CDR3 is built from 16 residues. Germline V gives CDR1 MDHEN, CDR2 SYDVKM. The CDR3 reads CASSRSGGTGANVLTF. The DNA for the CDR3 is TGTGCCAGCAGCCGCTCAGGCGGGACTGGGGCCAACGTCCTGACTTTC.

The rearrangement links TRBV9 to TRBJ2-5; D gene unclear. The CDR3 totals 14 residues. Germline V lookup: CDR1 SGDLS, CDR2 YYNGEE. Between the trimmed V and J ends, which lost 0 bases and 4 bases, there was a span of 10 bases. CDR3 sequence reads: CASSVGGWGETQYF. For the CDR3, the DNA is TGTGCCAGCAGCGTAGGCGGCTGGGGAGAGACCCAGTACTTC.

The V call is TRBV4-1, the J call TRBJ1-1, with TRBD1 as a possible D gene (6 bases). The CDR3 is made up of 15 amino acids. Germline values: CDR1 MGHRA, CDR2 YSYEKL. V was cut by 3 bases and J by 1 base, with 12 bases left in between. The CDR3 protein is CASSHQGMGNTEAFF. The CDR3 bases are TGCGCCAGCAGCCACCAGGGGATGGGGAACACTGAAGCTTTCTTT.

This clone has only one observation. V and J are TRBV5-4 and TRBJ2-6, with TRBD1 as a possible D gene (6 bases). This CDR3 spans 16 amino acids. The germline V gene encodes CDR1 SGHNT and CDR2 YYREEE (reference sequence). Trimming pared 5 bases from V and 2 bases from J, leaving 14 bases between. The CDR3 region has the DNA TGTGCCAGCAGGCGTGCCCGACAGGCTGGGGCCAACGTCCTGACTTTC. This gives the protein CASRRARQAGANVLTF.

The rearrangement uses TRBV19 and TRBJ1-2; 7 positions agree with TRBD1. Per germline, CDR1 LNHDA and CDR2 SQIVND (reference sequence). This CDR3 contains 15 residues. The V segment lost 4 bases and the J segment 11 bases; nucleotides outside the gene matches: 16. The CDR3 DNA is TGTGCCAGTAGTAGCGGAAGGGGGCTGAGAACATGGTACACCTTC. It codes for CASSSGRGLRTWYTF.

This clone was picked up one time. The chain employs TRBV2 and TRBJ2-3; 7 nucleotides line up with TRBD2. This CDR3 has 13 amino acids. J gave up 4 bases and V 7 bases, and 5 bases lay outside the gene matches. The germline V gene has CDR1 SNHLY and CDR2 FYNNEI. In DNA form, the CDR3 reads TGTGCCAGCACGGCGGGAGTCCCAGATACGCAGTATTTT. The encoded protein is CASTAGVPDTQYF.